One sample yielded the 15 T cell receptor beta chains listed below, sequenced in a study of blood T cells in healthy people across ages. For the second PCR, which ran for about 7 to 12 cycles, a sample-barcoded 5' primer and a J-beta primer mix were used. TCRdb reprocessed the 5' RACE reads via MiXCR and lists one record per CDR3 protein. The sample yields about 1.7 million distinct CDR3 sequences, approximately 30% seen once. Sequenced: blood. Receptor source: a woman in her 30s in good health.

This CDR3 is CASSEEGRRSETQYF. The DNA of the CDR3 is TGTGCCAGCAGTGAAGAGGGCAGGAGAAGTGAGACCCAGTACTTC. V and J are TRBV2 and TRBJ2-7; D is unclear. The DNA end is more similar to TRBJ2-5, so the J call may be wrong. Per the germline V gene, CDR1 is SNHLY and CDR2 is FYNNEI. The CDR3 covers 15 residues.

This clonotype was counted only a few times. J is TRBJ1-1 and V is TRBV29-1; 8 nucleotides agree with TRBD1. Per germline, CDR1 SQVTM and CDR2 ANQGSEA. V gave up 8 bases and J gave up 8 bases; unmatched junction bases: 16. The CDR3 has 14 amino acids. The CDR3 is CSSLPARTGREAFF. For the CDR3, the DNA is TGCAGCTCGTTGCCCGCTAGGACAGGGAGGGAAGCTTTCTTT. The whole variable domain, filled in from reference TRBV29-1 and TRBJ1-1, reads SAVISQKPSRDICQRGTSLTIQCQVDSQVTMMFWYRQQPGQSLTLIATANQGSEATYESGFVIDKFPISRPNLTFSTLTVSNMSPEDSSIYLCSSLPARTGREAFFGQGTRLTVV.

This clonotype was observed a handful of times. The rearrangement joins TRBV29-1 to TRBJ2-1; 9 bases match TRBD2. The end of the DNA is better explained by TRBJ2-7, so the J call may be wrong. The CDR3 sequence is 14 residues long. The V gene's germline CDR1 is SQVTM and CDR2 ANQGSEA. CDR3 protein: CSVERRGGYNEQYF. The CDR3 DNA follows: TGCAGCGTTGAGCGGCGGGGGGGTTACAATGAGCAGTACTTC.

At least ten counts were recorded for this clonotype. The chain recombines TRBV5-1 with TRBJ1-6; tentative D call: TRBD1 (5 bases). This CDR3 comprises 15 residues. Per the germline V gene, CDR1 is SGHRS and CDR2 is YFSETQ. V was trimmed by 4 bases and J by 0 bases, leaving 8 bases between them. The CDR3 nucleotides read TGCGCCAGCAGCATGACAGCCTCCTATAATTCACCCCTCCACTTT. The encoded protein is CASSMTASYNSPLHF.

The V call is TRBV6-1, the J call TRBJ2-5; D not resolved. The last part of the DNA fits TRBJ2-7 better; the J call may be wrong. Germline CDR1 and CDR2: MNHNS and SASEGT. This CDR3 comprises 13 residues. CDR3 DNA sequence: TGTGCCAGCAGTTCGTCAGAATCCTACGAGCAGTACTTC. This sequence encodes CASSSSESYEQYF.

This clonotype was counted a few times. This rearrangement joins TRBV18 to TRBJ2-1, with D perhaps matching TRBD2 (5 bases). Deletions cut 4 bases from V and 9 bases from J, with 13 bases between. Germline V gives CDR1 KGHSH, CDR2 LQKENI. CDR3 length: 13 amino acids. The CDR3 bases are TGTGCCAGCTCACTCCCCGACTACCCTGAGCAGTTCTTC. As protein: CASSLPDYPEQFF.

J is TRBJ2-5 and V is TRBV28; the D is unclear. This CDR3 spans 12 amino acids. V lost 6 bases and J 5 bases, leaving 10 bases between the germline ends. Per the germline V gene, CDR1 is MDHEN and CDR2 is SYDVKM. CDR3 coding DNA: TGTGCCAGCAGACCGGAACTGGAGACCCAGTACTTC. It is translated as CASRPELETQYF.

This clonotype was seen more than once but under ten times. The genes are TRBV9 and TRBJ2-5, with 9 bases identical to TRBD2. The trim removed 0 bases at V and 2 bases at J, leaving 2 bases unmatched. Germline values: CDR1 SGDLS, CDR2 YYNGEE. CDR3 length: 15 amino acids. The CDR3 loop reads CASSVDAGGQETQYF. CDR3 sequence (DNA): TGTGCCAGCAGCGTAGACGCGGGGGGGCAAGAGACCCAGTACTTC.

There are a few counts of this clonotype. The rearrangement links TRBV12-3 or TRBV12-4 to TRBJ1-1, with D uncertain. CDR3 size: 15 residues. Trimming removed 6 bases from V and 4 bases from J, with 18 bases in between. CDR3 nucleotides: TGTGCCAGCAGCCCTGTGCATTCTGGGAGCACTGAAGCTTTCTTT. It is translated as CASSPVHSGSTEAFF.

This clonotype was picked up one time. The chain is built from TRBV7-9 and TRBJ2-3; D not certain. This CDR3 contains 14 residues. V was trimmed by 6 bases and J by 8 bases, leaving 18 bases between them. Germline lookup yields CDR1 SEHNR and CDR2 FQNEAQ (reference sequence). CDR3 sequence: CASSAHLNSGTQYF. As DNA, the CDR3 is TGTGCCAGCAGTGCCCATCTCAACTCGGGTACGCAGTATTTT.

This clonotype was seen more than once but under ten times. Here the CDR3 reads CASSLDTKAYGYTF. The CDR3 DNA is TGTGCCAGCAGCTTGGACACGAAAGCCTATGGCTACACCTTC. The V gene is TRBV5-6, the J gene TRBJ1-2, with D hard to call. This CDR3 is 14 amino acids long. CDR1 is SGHDT, CDR2 YYEEEE, per germline. V shed 0 bases and J shed 4 bases, with 10 bases lying between them.

The J gene is TRBJ1-1, the V gene TRBV7-8, with no clear D. This CDR3 is built from 11 residues. The V gene lost 5 bases and the J gene lost 8 bases, with 9 bases spanning the gap. Germline V gene sequence: CDR1 SGHVS, CDR2 FQNEAQ. CDR3 sequence: CASSPKEEAFF. The CDR3 nucleotides are TGTGCCAGCAGCCCCAAGGAAGAAGCTTTCTTT. Full variable domain (outside the CDR3, taken from reference TRBV7-8 and TRBJ1-1): GAGVSQSPRYKVAKRGQDVALRCDPISGHVSLFWYQQALGQGPEFLTYFQNEAQLDKSGLPSDRFFAERPEGSVSTLKIQRTQQEDSAVYLCASSPKEEAFFGQGTRLTVV.

The chain is built from TRBV12-3 or TRBV12-4 and TRBJ1-6; D not certain. This CDR3 is built from 13 residues. The V and J ends lost 7 bases and 9 bases respectively, with 13 bases between them. Here the CDR3 DNA reads TGTGCCAGCAATGAACTCTACGGTTCACCCCTCCACTTT. Its translation is CASNELYGSPLHF.

This clonotype was seen more than once but under ten times. The rearrangement uses TRBV4-3 and TRBJ1-2; possible D gene TRBD1, 6 bases. The CDR3 runs 15 residues. Looked up from germline, CDR1 is LGHNA and CDR2 is YSLEER. Trimming left V 1 base short and J 1 base short, with 10 bases between. CDR3 residues: CASSQVTGFNYGYTF. CDR3 in DNA: TGCGCCAGCAGCCAAGTAACAGGGTTTAACTATGGCTACACCTTC.

The rearrangement links TRBV29-1 to TRBJ2-7; 7 bases line up with TRBD1. Germline CDR1 and CDR2: SQVTM and ANQGSEA. The CDR3 totals 12 residues. Trimming cost V 5 bases and J 6 bases; bases outside gene matches: 7. In DNA form, the CDR3 reads TGCAGCGTTATGACAGGGAAGCCCGAGCAGTACTTC. It specifies CSVMTGKPEQYF.